This T cell receptor beta chain derives from a study of response to subunit inactivated influenza vaccine. CDR3 length equals 14 residues. V was pared by 6 bases and J by 1 base, with 13 bases between. Germline V gene sequence: CDR1 MNHNS, CDR2 SASEGT. The study, taken as a whole, reports: The authors suggested that every seasonal influenza vaccination recruits few new T cells.

There are many counts of this clonotype. Its antigen is unidentified. TCRdb analysed the RT-PCR reads with MiXCR anew, one entry per CDR3 protein. The table has about 540,000 distinct CDR3 sequences, around 13% seen once. This sample comprised PBMCs from blood, obtained 11 to 12 days after vaccination. The receptor comes from a man in his fifties or sixties who received an inactivated influenza vaccine. The chain uses TRBV6-1 and TRBJ2-7, with a possible D match to TRBD1 (6 bases). The CDR3 is CASRHRDKSYEQYF. The CDR3 DNA reads TGTGCCAGCAGACACCGGGACAAATCCTACGAGCAGTACTTC.